One sample yielded the 18 T cell receptor beta chains listed below, sequenced in a study of blood T cells in healthy people across ages. A sample-barcoded 5' primer and a J-beta primer mix were used in a second PCR of about 7 to 12 cycles. In TCRdb, the 5' RACE reads were re-called with MiXCR into one record per CDR3 protein. Here the sample spans over 750,000 distinct CDR3 sequences, just under 25% being singletons. These data were also reused for a study on T cells of mothers and their children.

The specimen sequenced was blood. Receptors were obtained from a boy between 5 and 17 years old in good health.

Here the CDR3 DNA reads TGTGCCAGCAGCTGGGGACTAGCGGGGGACTACGAGCAGTACTTC. Amino acids: CASSWGLAGDYEQYF. The rearrangement links TRBV5-5 to TRBJ2-7; 14 positions match TRBD2. Germline V gives CDR1 SGHKS, CDR2 YYEKEE (reference sequence). CDR3 length equals 15 residues. V was pared by 3 bases and J by 3 bases, with 2 bases of the junction left unmatched.

The V call is TRBV29-1, the J call TRBJ2-5, with no clear D. The J call may be incorrect, as the DNA end agrees better with TRBJ2-1. CDR3 length: 13 residues. CDR1 SQVTM and CDR2 ANQGSEA come from the germline V gene. Here the CDR3 reads CSALLFMGREQFF. CDR3 nucleotide sequence: TGCAGCGCCCTTCTATTTATGGGCCGGGAGCAGTTCTTC.

This chain connects TRBV28 to TRBJ2-4; TRBD2 is a possible D gene (5 bases). CDR1 and CDR2 from the germline V gene are MDHEN and SYDVKM. CDR3 length: 12 residues. Trimming removed 6 bases at V and 9 bases at J, with 12 bases between. For the CDR3, the DNA is TGTGCCAGCAGCCTAGACGGAGGCATTCAGTACTTC. Encoded protein: CASSLDGGIQYF.

The chain links TRBV4-2 to TRBJ2-7; no clear D gene. CDR1 LGHNA and CDR2 YNFKEQ come from the germline V gene. This CDR3 region has 16 residues. V gave up 0 bases and J gave up 0 bases, with 12 bases separating them. The CDR3 loop reads CASSQDPVENSYEQYF. The CDR3 region has the DNA TGTGCCAGCAGCCAAGATCCAGTGGAGAACTCCTACGAGCAGTACTTC.

CDR3 nucleotide sequence: TGCGCCAGCAGCTTTCGACTAGCGGGACTCGACACCGGGGAGCTGTTTTTT. Amino acid sequence: CASSFRLAGLDTGELFF. The chain uses TRBV5-1 and TRBJ2-2; 11 positions match TRBD2. The V gene's germline CDR1 is SGHRS and CDR2 YFSETQ. Trimming at V came to 2 bases and at J to 3 bases, leaving 6 bases not matched to a gene. This CDR3 is 17 amino acids long. The whole variable domain, remainder taken from reference TRBV5-1 and TRBJ2-2, is KAGVTQTPRYLIKTRGQQVTLSCSPISGHRSVSWYQQTPGQGLQFLFEYFSETQRNKGNFPGRFSGRQFSNSRSEMNVSTLELGDSALYLCASSFRLAGLDTGELFFGEGSRLTVL.

This clonotype has more than one count but fewer than ten. The rearrangement links TRBV7-9 to TRBJ1-1; D gene uncertain. Germline lookup yields CDR1 SEHNR and CDR2 FQNEAQ (reference sequence). V was trimmed by 1 base and J by 1 base, leaving 10 bases between them. This CDR3 region has 15 residues. CDR3 in amino acids: CASSLGGPANTEAFF. For the CDR3, the DNA is TGTGCCAGCAGCTTAGGCGGGCCGGCGAACACTGAAGCTTTCTTT.

This clonotype came up a few times. The genes are TRBV7-3 and TRBJ2-5; perhaps TRBD2 as D (5 bases). With 5 bases removed from V and 2 bases from J, the gap between germline ends came to 18 bases. Germline V gene data show CDR1 as SGHTA and CDR2 as FQGTGA. The CDR3 is made up of 16 amino acids. The CDR3 DNA sequence: TGTGCCAGCAGCCTCGGGCTGTGGGCGGGTCAAGAGACCCAGTACTTC. Amino acids: CASSLGLWAGQETQYF.

CDR3 residues: CASSEGGTSDDEQFF. The CDR3 DNA reads TGTGCCAGCAGTGAGGGGGGGACCTCAGACGATGAGCAGTTCTTC. This chain links TRBV2 with TRBJ2-1, with 7 bases that match TRBD2. With V trimmed by 3 bases and J by 8 bases, 10 bases remained unmatched. The CDR3 is 15 residues long. Germline V gene lookup returns CDR1 SNHLY and CDR2 FYNNEI.

This sequence joins TRBV20-1 and TRBJ2-5, with 13 bases that match TRBD2. In germline, CDR1 is DFQATT, CDR2 SNEGSKA (reference sequence). Trimming at V came to 5 bases and at J to 5 bases, leaving 17 bases not matched to a gene. The CDR3 spans 18 residues. The CDR3 coding sequence is TGCAGTGCTGAGGGCCAAGGGACTAGCGGGGCTGCATTGGAGACCCAGTACTTC. This translates into CSAEGQGTSGAALETQYF.

The chain uses TRBV6-2 or TRBV6-3 and TRBJ2-3; 12 nucleotides line up with TRBD2. The V segment lost 6 bases and the J segment 5 bases; nucleotides outside the gene matches: 6. This CDR3 region has 15 residues. Germline V gives CDR1 MNHEY, CDR2 SVGEGT. For the CDR3, the DNA is TGTGCCAGCAGACATCCGGGACTAGCGGGAGATACGCAGTATTTT. Its protein product is CASRHPGLAGDTQYF.

This clonotype turned up a few times. This chain joins TRBV6-1 and TRBJ2-7, with 7 bases aligning to TRBD1. The CDR3 is 15 residues long. V lost 5 bases, J lost 4 bases, and 11 bases stayed unmatched. Looked up from germline, CDR1 is MNHNS and CDR2 is SASEGT. CDR3 coding DNA: TGTGCCAGCAGTATCAGGGACAGCGGAACATACGAGCAGTACTTC. Translating it yields CASSIRDSGTYEQYF.

This clonotype was detected only a few times. This sequence joins TRBV19 and TRBJ2-1; TRBD2 matches at 9 bases. V lost 5 bases to trimming and J lost 4 bases; unmatched junction nucleotides: 15. The CDR3 extends over 18 amino acids. Germline-derived CDR1 and CDR2 are LNHDA and SQIVND (reference sequence). CDR3 sequence reads: CASSSRGSGSPPYNEQFF. The CDR3 region has the DNA TGTGCCAGTAGTTCCCGGGGTAGCGGGAGCCCCCCTTACAATGAGCAGTTCTTC. Drawing the rest from reference TRBV19 and TRBJ2-1, the complete variable domain is DGGITQSPKYLFRKEGQNVTLSCEQNLNHDAMYWYRQDPGQGLRLIYYSQIVNDFQKGDIAEGYSVSREKKESFPLTVTSAQKNPTAFYLCASSSRGSGSPPYNEQFFGPGTRLTVL.

The rearrangement uses TRBV6-5 and TRBJ2-5; the D gene is possibly TRBD2 (6 bases). CDR1 and CDR2 (germline): MNHEY, SVGAGI. The CDR3 runs to 15 residues. Trimming left V 6 bases short and J 3 bases short, with 17 bases between. The CDR3: CASSPPGGPEETQYF. The CDR3 nucleotides are TGTGCCAGCAGCCCCCCAGGAGGGCCAGAAGAGACCCAGTACTTC.

This clonotype has a handful of counts. At one of its ends the junction is not consistent with the germline gene, which may arise from a read error. The gene calls are TRBV29-1 and TRBJ2-2; the match to TRBD1 covers 7 bases. Germline values: CDR1 SQVTM, CDR2 ANQGSEA. CDR3 length: 15 residues. CDR3 loop: CSVTIGGWDTGELLF. Here the CDR3 DNA reads TGCAGCGTCACGATAGGGGGCTGGGACACCGGGGAGCTGCTTTTT.

This clonotype was seen more than once but under ten times. This sequence joins TRBV4-3 and TRBJ2-1; the D is unclear. The CDR3 has 14 amino acids. V was pared by 0 bases and J by 5 bases, with 8 bases between. Looked up from germline, CDR1 is LGHNA and CDR2 is YSLEER. CDR3 sequence reads: CASSQDRVNNEQFF. CDR3 sequence (DNA): TGCGCCAGCAGCCAAGATAGGGTCAACAATGAGCAGTTCTTC.

This clonotype was counted only a few times. V usage is TRBV14 and J usage is TRBJ2-7; TRBD2 matches at 11 bases. The CDR3 is 15 amino acids. Trimming removed 4 bases from V and 3 bases from J; junction bases left unmatched: 5. Germline loops: CDR1 SGHDN, CDR2 FVKESK. CDR3 nucleotides: TGTGCCAGCAGCCGCTCGACTAGCGGGGACTACGAGCAGTACTTC. Its protein is CASSRSTSGDYEQYF.

The chain recombines TRBV18 with TRBJ2-3; the D gene is possibly TRBD2 (6 bases). CDR1 and CDR2 (germline): KGHSH, LQKENI. Trimming pared 2 bases from V and 0 bases from J, leaving 18 bases between. The CDR3 is made up of 18 amino acids. CDR3 loop: CASSPGPLAISSTDTQYF. The CDR3, as DNA: TGTGCCAGCTCACCAGGGCCCCTAGCGATCTCTAGCACAGATACGCAGTATTTT.

This clonotype showed up just a few times. This rearrangement joins TRBV4-1 to TRBJ2-2; D not resolved. The CDR3 spans 14 residues. Per germline, CDR1 MGHRA and CDR2 YSYEKL. V was clipped by 4 bases and J by 3 bases, with 9 bases between them. CDR3 bases: TGCGCCAGCAGCCTGGGGTGGGACACCGGGGAGCTGTTTTTT. Protein: CASSLGWDTGELFF.